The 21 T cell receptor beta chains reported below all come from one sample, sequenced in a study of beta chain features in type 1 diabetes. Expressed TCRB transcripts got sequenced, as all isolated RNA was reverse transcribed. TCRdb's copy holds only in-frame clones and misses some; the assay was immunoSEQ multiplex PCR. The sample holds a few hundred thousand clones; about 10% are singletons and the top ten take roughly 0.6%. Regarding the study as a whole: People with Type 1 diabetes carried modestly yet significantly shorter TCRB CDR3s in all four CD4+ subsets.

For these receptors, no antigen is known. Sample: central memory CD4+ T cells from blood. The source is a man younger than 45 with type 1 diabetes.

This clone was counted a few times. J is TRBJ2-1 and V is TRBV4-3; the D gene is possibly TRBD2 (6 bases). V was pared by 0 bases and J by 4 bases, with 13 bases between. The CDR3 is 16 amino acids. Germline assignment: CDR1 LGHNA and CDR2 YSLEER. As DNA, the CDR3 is TGCGCCAGCAGCCAAGATTTGGGGAGGATTTACAATGAGCAGTTCTTC. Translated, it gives CASSQDLGRIYNEQFF.

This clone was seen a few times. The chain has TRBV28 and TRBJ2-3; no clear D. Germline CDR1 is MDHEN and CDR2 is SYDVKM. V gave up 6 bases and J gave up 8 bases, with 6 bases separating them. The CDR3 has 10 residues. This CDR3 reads CASSGLTQYF. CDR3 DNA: TGTGCCAGCAGCGGCCTTACGCAGTATTTT.

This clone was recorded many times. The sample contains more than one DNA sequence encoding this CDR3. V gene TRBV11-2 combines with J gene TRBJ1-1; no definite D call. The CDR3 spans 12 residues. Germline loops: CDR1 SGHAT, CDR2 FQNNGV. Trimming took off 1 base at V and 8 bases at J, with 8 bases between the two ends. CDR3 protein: CASSLVVQEAFF. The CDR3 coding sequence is TGTGCCAGCAGCTTAGTTGTTCAGGAAGCTTTCTTT. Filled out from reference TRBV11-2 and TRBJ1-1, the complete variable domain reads EAGVAQSPRYKIIEKRQSVAFWCNPISGHATLYWYQQILGQGPKLLIQFQNNGVVDDSQLPKDRFSAERLKGVDSTLKIQPAKLEDSAVYLCASSLVVQEAFFGQGTRLTVV.

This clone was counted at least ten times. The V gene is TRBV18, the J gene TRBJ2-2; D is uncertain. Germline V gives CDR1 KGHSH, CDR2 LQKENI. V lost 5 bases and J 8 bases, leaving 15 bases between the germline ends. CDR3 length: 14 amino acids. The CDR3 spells CASSSRPEAGELFF. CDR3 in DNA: TGTGCCAGCTCATCCCGGCCCGAGGCGGGGGAGCTGTTTTTT.

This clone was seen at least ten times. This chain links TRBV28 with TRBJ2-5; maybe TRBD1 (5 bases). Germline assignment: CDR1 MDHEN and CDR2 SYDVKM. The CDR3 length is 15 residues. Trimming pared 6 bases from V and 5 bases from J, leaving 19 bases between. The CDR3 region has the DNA TGTGCCAGCAGCCTAGTTCAGGGTTCAGTGGAGACCCAGTACTTC. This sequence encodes CASSLVQGSVETQYF.

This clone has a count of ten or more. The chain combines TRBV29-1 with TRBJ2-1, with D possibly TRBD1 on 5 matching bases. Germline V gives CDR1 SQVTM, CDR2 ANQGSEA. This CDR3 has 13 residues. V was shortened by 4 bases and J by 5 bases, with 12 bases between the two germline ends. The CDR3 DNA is TGCAGCGTTGTCCAGGGATGGGACAATGAGCAGTTCTTC. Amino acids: CSVVQGWDNEQFF.

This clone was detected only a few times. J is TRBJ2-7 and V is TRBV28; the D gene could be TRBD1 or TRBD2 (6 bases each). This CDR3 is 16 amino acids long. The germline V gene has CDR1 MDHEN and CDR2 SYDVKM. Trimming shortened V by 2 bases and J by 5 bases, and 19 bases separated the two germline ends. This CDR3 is CASSLRGAVKGHEQYF. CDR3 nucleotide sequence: TGTGCCAGCAGTTTAAGGGGGGCTGTTAAGGGGCACGAGCAGTACTTC. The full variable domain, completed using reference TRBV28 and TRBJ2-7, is DVKVTQSSRYLVKRTGEKVFLECVQDMDHENMFWYRQDPGLGLRLIYFSYDVKMKEKGDIPEGYSVSREKKERFSLILESASTNQTSMYLCASSLRGAVKGHEQYFGPGTRLTVT.

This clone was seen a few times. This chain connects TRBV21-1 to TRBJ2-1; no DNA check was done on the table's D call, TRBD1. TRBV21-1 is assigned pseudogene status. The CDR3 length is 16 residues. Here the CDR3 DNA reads TGTGCCAGCAGCCGCAGACAGGGGAGGTTTTGGAATGAGCAGTTCTTC. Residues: CASSRRQGRFWNEQFF.

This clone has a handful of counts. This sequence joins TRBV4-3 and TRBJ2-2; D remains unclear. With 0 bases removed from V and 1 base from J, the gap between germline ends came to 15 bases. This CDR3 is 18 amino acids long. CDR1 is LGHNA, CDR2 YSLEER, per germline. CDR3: CASSQEVVFTLNTGELFF. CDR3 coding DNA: TGCGCCAGCAGCCAAGAAGTCGTCTTCACGCTGAACACCGGGGAGCTGTTTTTT.

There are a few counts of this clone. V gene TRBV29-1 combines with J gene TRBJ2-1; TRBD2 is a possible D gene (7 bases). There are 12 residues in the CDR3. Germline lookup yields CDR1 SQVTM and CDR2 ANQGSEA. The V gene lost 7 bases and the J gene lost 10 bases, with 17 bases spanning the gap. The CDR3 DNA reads TGCAGCGCCAAGGGGGGGGGACGGGAGCAGTTCTTC. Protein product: CSAKGGGREQFF.

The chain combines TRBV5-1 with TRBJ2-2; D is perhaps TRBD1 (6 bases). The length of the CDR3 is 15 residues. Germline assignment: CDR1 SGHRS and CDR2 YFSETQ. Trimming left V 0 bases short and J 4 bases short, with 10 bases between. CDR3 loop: CASSLAQGPTGELFF. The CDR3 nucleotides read TGCGCCAGCAGCTTGGCACAGGGTCCCACCGGGGAGCTGTTTTTT.

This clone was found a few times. The CDR3 bases are TGTGCCAGCAGCTATGTACGAATTACAGGGGAATTCTACAATGAGCAGTTCTTC. Protein: CASSYVRITGEFYNEQFF. The V gene is TRBV13, the J gene TRBJ2-1, with 7 positions matching TRBD1. Germline CDR1 is PRHDT and CDR2 is FYEKMQ (reference sequence). This CDR3 spans 18 amino acids. Trimming removed 4 bases from V and 3 bases from J; junction bases left unmatched: 15.

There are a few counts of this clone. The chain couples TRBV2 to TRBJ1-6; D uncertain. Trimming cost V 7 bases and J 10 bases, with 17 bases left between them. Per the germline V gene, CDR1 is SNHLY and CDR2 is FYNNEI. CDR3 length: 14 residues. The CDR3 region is CASTVTSAGSPLHF. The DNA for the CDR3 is TGTGCCAGCACAGTTACTAGCGCGGGATCACCCCTCCACTTT.

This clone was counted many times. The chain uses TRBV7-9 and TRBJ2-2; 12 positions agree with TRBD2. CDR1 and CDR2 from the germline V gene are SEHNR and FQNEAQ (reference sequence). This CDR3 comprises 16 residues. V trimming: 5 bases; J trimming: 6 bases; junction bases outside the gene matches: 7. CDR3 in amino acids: CASSPRRLAGAGELFF. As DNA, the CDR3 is TGTGCCAGCAGCCCTCGTCGACTAGCGGGAGCCGGGGAGCTGTTTTTT.

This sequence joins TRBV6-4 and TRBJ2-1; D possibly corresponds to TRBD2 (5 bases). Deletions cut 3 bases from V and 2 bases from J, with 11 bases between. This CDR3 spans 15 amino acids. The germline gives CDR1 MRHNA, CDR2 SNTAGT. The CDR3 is CASSDEYGTYNEQFF. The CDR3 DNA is TGTGCCAGCAGTGATGAGTACGGGACCTACAATGAGCAGTTCTTC.

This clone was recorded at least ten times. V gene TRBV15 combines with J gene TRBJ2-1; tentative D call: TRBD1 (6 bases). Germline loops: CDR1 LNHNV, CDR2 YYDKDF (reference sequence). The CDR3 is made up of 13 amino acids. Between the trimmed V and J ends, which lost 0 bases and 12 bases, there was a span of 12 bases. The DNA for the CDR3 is TGTGCCACCAGCAGAGATGGCCTAGGGGGGCAGTTCTTC. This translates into CATSRDGLGGQFF.

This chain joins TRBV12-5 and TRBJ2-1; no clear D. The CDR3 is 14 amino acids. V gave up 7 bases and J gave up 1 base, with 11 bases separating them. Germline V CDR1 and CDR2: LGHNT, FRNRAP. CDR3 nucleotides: TGTGCTAGTGCTATAGGGATTTCCTACAATGAGCAGTTCTTC. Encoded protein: CASAIGISYNEQFF.

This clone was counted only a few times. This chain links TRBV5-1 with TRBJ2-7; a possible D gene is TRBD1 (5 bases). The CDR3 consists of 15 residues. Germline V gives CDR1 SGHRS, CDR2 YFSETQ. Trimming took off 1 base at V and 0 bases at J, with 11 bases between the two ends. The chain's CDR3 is CASSLTPTDSYEQYF. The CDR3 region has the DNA TGCGCCAGCAGCTTGACCCCGACAGACTCCTACGAGCAGTACTTC.

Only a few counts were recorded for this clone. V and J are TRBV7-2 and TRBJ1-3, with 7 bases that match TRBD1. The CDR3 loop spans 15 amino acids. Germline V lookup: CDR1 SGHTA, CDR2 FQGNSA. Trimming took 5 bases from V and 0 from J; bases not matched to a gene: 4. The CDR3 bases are TGTGCCAGCAGCCGAGGACAGGCCTCTGGAAACACCATATATTTT. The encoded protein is CASSRGQASGNTIYF.

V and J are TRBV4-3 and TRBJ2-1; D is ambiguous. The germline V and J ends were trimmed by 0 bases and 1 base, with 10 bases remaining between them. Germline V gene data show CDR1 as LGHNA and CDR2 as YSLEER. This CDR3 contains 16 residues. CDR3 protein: CASSQDWAASYNEQFF. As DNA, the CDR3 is TGCGCCAGCAGCCAAGATTGGGCGGCTTCCTACAATGAGCAGTTCTTC.

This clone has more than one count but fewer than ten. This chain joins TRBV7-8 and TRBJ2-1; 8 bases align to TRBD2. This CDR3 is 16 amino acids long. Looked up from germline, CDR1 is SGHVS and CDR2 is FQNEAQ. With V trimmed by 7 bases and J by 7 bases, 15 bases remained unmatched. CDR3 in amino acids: CASNPRWGSGENEQFF. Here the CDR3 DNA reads TGTGCCAGCAACCCTAGATGGGGTAGCGGGGAAAATGAGCAGTTCTTC.